The 17 T cell receptor beta chains given below trace back to one sample, sequenced in a study of T cells in Graves' hyperthyroidism and ophthalmopathy. Template material for amplifying TCR beta CDR3 regions consisted of RNA transcripts. The TCR CDR3 first-round RT-PCR relied on the HTBI primer set. Each CDR3 protein is one row after TCRdb ran MiXCR on the multiplex PCR reads. The repertoire includes 500,000 to 650,000 distinct CDR3 sequences, 14% of them detected once, and roughly 14% sits in the top ten. Sequencing was done on a sample of blood. These receptors all come from a woman aged 40 to 50 with Graves' hyperthyroidism.

This clonotype has a count of ten or more. The rearrangement uses TRBV6-1 and TRBJ2-5; D may be TRBD1 (6 bases). The CDR3 has 16 residues. From germline, CDR1 is MNHNS and CDR2 SASEGT. Trimming pared 4 bases from V and 7 bases from J, leaving 22 bases between. The DNA of the CDR3 is TGTGCCAGCAGTGCTCACCTCAGGGGTCGCGAAGGGACCCAGTACTTC. Its protein is CASSAHLRGREGTQYF.

About this clonotype: A much larger clone sits a single nucleotide away, making a read error possible. The chain carries TRBV12-3 or TRBV12-4 and TRBJ2-3; D might be TRBD1 or TRBD2, each matching 5 bases. The V end was cut by 5 bases, the J end by 1 base, with 13 bases between. There are 15 residues in the CDR3. CDR3 protein: CASSPRGDGTDTQYF. CDR3 DNA sequence: TGTGCCAGCAGTCCCCGAGGGGATGGCACAGATACGCAGTATTTT.

This clonotype was counted at least ten times. The chain has TRBV29-1 and TRBJ2-7, with D uncertain. Looked up from germline, CDR1 is SQVTM and CDR2 is ANQGSEA. Trimming cost V 1 base and J 2 bases, with 6 bases left between them. The CDR3 is 12 amino acids. CDR3 region: CSVEVRAYEQYF. The CDR3 DNA follows: TGCAGCGTTGAAGTTAGGGCCTACGAGCAGTACTTC.

This clonotype was seen ten or more times. The rearrangement joins TRBV7-9 to TRBJ1-4, with a weak D call TRBD1 (5 bases). With 4 bases removed from V and 4 bases from J, the gap between germline ends came to 16 bases. The CDR3 covers 16 residues. Germline CDR1 is SEHNR and CDR2 is FQNEAQ (reference sequence). Here the CDR3 DNA reads TGTGCCAGCAGCTCAAATACCGGGACGGATAATGAAAAACTGTTTTTT. Amino acid sequence: CASSSNTGTDNEKLFF. The complete variable domain, with remaining parts taken from reference TRBV7-9 and TRBJ1-4, reads DTGVSQNPRHKITKRGQNVTFRCDPISEHNRLYWYRQTLGQGPEFLTYFQNEAQLEKSRLLSDRFSAERPKGSFSTLEIQRTEQGDSAMYLCASSSNTGTDNEKLFFGSGTQLSVL.

Many counts were recorded for this clonotype. The CDR3 DNA reads as TGTGCCAGCAGTCCGGGGACTGAGCAGTTCTTC. Its protein product is CASSPGTEQFF. V gene TRBV2 combines with J gene TRBJ2-1, with D possibly called TRBD1 or TRBD2 (5 bases each). This CDR3 spans 11 amino acids. Germline loops: CDR1 SNHLY, CDR2 FYNNEI. V lost 5 bases and J lost 9, with 8 bases in between.

This clonotype was observed a few times. J is TRBJ2-5 and V is TRBV5-1; D unclear. The CDR3 spans 12 residues. The germline CDR1 and CDR2 sequences are SGHRS and YFSETQ. The ends were cut back, 4 bases at V and 3 bases at J, with 7 bases in the middle. As DNA, the CDR3 is TGCGCCAGCAGCCAAAGAGAAGAGACCCAGTACTTC. It yields the protein CASSQREETQYF.

This chain links TRBV20-1 with TRBJ2-1; 8 nucleotides match TRBD2. The V gene end was trimmed by 3 bases and the J gene end by 4 bases; junction bases not matched to a gene: 5. The CDR3 consists of 14 residues. CDR1 is DFQATT, CDR2 SNEGSKA, per germline (reference sequence). CDR3 region: CSARVLAAYNEQFF. The DNA of the CDR3 is TGCAGTGCTAGGGTACTAGCGGCATACAATGAGCAGTTCTTC.

A few counts support this clonotype. The chain links TRBV9 to TRBJ2-7, with a possible D match to TRBD2 (5 bases). Germline CDR1 is SGDLS and CDR2 is YYNGEE. CDR3 length equals 15 residues. The V end was cut by 0 bases, the J end by 1 base, with 11 bases between. The CDR3 DNA is TGTGCCAGCAGCGTAGAAGCAGCGGCTTCCTACGAGCAGTACTTC. It translates to CASSVEAAASYEQYF.

This clonotype was recorded a few times. This chain links TRBV4-2 with TRBJ2-7; no clear D gene. Trimming pared 1 base from V and 3 bases from J, leaving 10 bases between. The CDR3 is 14 amino acids. Looked up from germline, CDR1 is LGHNA and CDR2 is YNFKEQ. DNA for the CDR3: TGTGCCAGCAGCCAAGGCGGTCAGGACTACGAGCAGTACTTC. Translated, it gives CASSQGGQDYEQYF.

This clonotype has just a few counts. The genes are TRBV20-1 and TRBJ2-1, with 7 bases lining up with TRBD2. The CDR3 sequence is 14 residues long. CDR1 DFQATT and CDR2 SNEGSKA come from the germline V gene (reference sequence). After removal of 5 bases from V and 6 bases from J, the junction contained 10 bases not matched to a gene. CDR3 sequence reads: CSASTSIGLNEQFF. As DNA, the CDR3 is TGCAGTGCTTCGACTAGCATAGGACTCAATGAGCAGTTCTTC.

This clonotype was recorded at least ten times. The genes are TRBV20-1 and TRBJ2-3; D gene unclear. Germline CDR1 DFQATT, CDR2 SNEGSKA (reference sequence). The CDR3 consists of 13 residues. Trimming took 0 bases from V and 2 from J, leaving 6 bases between them. DNA of the CDR3: TGCAGTGCTAGAGATACTAACACAGATACGCAGTATTTT. Translated: CSARDTNTDTQYF.

In this sample, this clonotype turned up many times. The chain couples TRBV28 to TRBJ1-1; D ambiguous. V lost 4 bases, J lost 3 bases, and 15 bases lay in between. Germline values: CDR1 MDHEN, CDR2 SYDVKM. The CDR3 is 15 amino acids. The CDR3 here is CASSSQQLMYTEAFF. CDR3 DNA sequence: TGTGCCAGCAGTTCACAACAATTGATGTACACTGAAGCTTTCTTT.

This clonotype was recorded at least ten times. V and J are TRBV13 and TRBJ1-1; D is undetermined. CDR1 is PRHDT, CDR2 FYEKMQ, per germline (reference sequence). This CDR3 has 13 residues. With 4 bases removed from V and 3 bases from J, the gap between germline ends came to 9 bases. CDR3 residues: CASSSTADTEAFF. CDR3 coding DNA: TGTGCCAGCAGCTCTACAGCTGACACTGAAGCTTTCTTT.

This clonotype was detected a few times. The chain has TRBV4-1 and TRBJ1-5, with D uncertain. CDR1 is MGHRA, CDR2 YSYEKL, per germline. Trimming took off 6 bases at V and 0 bases at J, with 12 bases between the two ends. This CDR3 is 15 amino acids long. The CDR3 DNA reads as TGCGCCAGCAGGGACTTGGACGGTAGCAATCAGCCCCAGCATTTT. Protein: CASRDLDGSNQPQHF.

This clonotype was counted at least ten times. This chain links TRBV27 with TRBJ1-5, with TRBD1 matching 7 bases. Germline loops: CDR1 MNHEY, CDR2 SMNVEV (reference sequence). CDR3 size: 15 residues. V was pared by 5 bases and J by 4 bases, with 8 bases of the junction left unmatched. Here the CDR3 reads CASSPRTGSNQPQHF. DNA for the CDR3: TGTGCCAGCAGTCCACGGACAGGAAGTAATCAGCCCCAGCATTTT.

This clonotype was seen many times. The chain combines TRBV18 with TRBJ2-5, with a weak D call TRBD1 (6 bases). This CDR3 contains 16 residues. Trimming shortened V by 3 bases and J by 0 bases, and 14 bases separated the two germline ends. Germline lookup yields CDR1 KGHSH and CDR2 LQKENI. CDR3 sequence (DNA): TGTGCCAGCTCACCCCGGGACAAAGCGTACCAAGAGACCCAGTACTTC. Its translation: CASSPRDKAYQETQYF. The full variable domain, its missing parts supplied by reference TRBV18 and TRBJ2-5, is NAGVMQNPRHLVRRRGQEARLRCSPMKGHSHVYWYRQLPEEGLKFMVYLQKENIIDESGMPKERFSAEFPKEGPSILRIQQVVRGDSAAYFCASSPRDKAYQETQYFGPGTRLLVL.

There are many counts of this clonotype. This chain uses TRBV7-8 with TRBJ1-5; 8 bases are shared with TRBD1. V dropped 5 bases and J dropped 5; count of bases not matched to a gene: 8. The CDR3 extends over 15 amino acids. CDR1 and CDR2 from the germline V gene are SGHVS and FQNEAQ. The CDR3 region has the DNA TGTGCCAGCAGCCCCCTGACAGGGGCCGATCAGCCCCAGCATTTT. It codes for CASSPLTGADQPQHF.